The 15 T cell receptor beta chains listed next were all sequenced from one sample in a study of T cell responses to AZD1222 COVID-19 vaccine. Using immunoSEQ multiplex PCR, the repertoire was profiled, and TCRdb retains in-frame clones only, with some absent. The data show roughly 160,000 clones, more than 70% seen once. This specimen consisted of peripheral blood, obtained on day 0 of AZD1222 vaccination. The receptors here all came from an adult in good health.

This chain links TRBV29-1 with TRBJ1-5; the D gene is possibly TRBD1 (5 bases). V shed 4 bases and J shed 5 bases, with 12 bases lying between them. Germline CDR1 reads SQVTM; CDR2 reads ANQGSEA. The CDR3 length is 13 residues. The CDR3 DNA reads TGCAGCGTTGGGCAGGGAACCGATCAGCCCCAGCATTTT. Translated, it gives CSVGQGTDQPQHF.

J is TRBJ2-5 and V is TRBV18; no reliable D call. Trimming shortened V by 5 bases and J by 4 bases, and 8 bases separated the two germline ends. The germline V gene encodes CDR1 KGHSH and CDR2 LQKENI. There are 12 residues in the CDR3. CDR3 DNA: TGTGCCAGCTCATCTGTAGGAGAGACCCAGTACTTC. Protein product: CASSSVGETQYF.

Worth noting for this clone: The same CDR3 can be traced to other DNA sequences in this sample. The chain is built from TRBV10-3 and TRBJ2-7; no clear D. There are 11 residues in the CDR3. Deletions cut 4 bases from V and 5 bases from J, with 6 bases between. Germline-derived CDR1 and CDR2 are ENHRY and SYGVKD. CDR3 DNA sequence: TGTGCCATCAGTGGGGCAGACGAGCAGTACTTC. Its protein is CAISGADEQYF.

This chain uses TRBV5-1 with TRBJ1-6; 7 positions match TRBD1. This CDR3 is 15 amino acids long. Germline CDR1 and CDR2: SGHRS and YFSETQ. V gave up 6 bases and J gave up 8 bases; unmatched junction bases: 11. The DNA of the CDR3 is TGCGCCAGCACCCGGGACAGCTTCAACGATTCACCCCTCCACTTT. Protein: CASTRDSFNDSPLHF.

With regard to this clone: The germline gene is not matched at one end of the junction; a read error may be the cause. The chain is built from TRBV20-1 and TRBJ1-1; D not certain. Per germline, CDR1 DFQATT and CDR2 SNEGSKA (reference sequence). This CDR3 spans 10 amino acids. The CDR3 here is CSSENTEAFF. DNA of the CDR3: TGTTCCAGCGAGAACACTGAAGCTTTCTTT.

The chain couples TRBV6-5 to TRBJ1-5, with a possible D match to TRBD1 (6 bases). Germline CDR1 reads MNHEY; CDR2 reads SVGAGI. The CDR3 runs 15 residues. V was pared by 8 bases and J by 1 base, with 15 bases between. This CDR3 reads CASGQTPGSNQPQHF. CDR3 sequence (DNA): TGTGCCAGCGGACAGACACCTGGCAGCAATCAGCCCCAGCATTTT.

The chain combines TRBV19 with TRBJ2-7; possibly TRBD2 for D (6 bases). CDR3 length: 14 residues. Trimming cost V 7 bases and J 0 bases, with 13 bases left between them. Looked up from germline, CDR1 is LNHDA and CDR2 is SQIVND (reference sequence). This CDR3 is CASKGGAGSYEQYF. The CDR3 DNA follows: TGTGCCAGTAAGGGCGGGGCCGGCTCCTACGAGCAGTACTTC.

CDR3 nucleotide sequence: TGTGCCAGCAGTGAAAGTGGACCGCCCCTTGAGCAGTTCTTC. Protein sequence: CASSESGPPLEQFF. This chain links TRBV2 with TRBJ2-1; no firm D call. This CDR3 has 14 residues. CDR1 SNHLY and CDR2 FYNNEI come from the germline V gene. V dropped 2 bases and J dropped 9 bases, with 14 bases sitting between them.

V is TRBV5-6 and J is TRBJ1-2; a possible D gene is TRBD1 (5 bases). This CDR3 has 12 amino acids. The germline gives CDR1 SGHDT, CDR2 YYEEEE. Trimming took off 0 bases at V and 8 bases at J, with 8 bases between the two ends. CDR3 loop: CASSLDPGGYTF. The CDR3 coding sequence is TGTGCCAGCAGCTTGGATCCAGGGGGCTACACCTTC. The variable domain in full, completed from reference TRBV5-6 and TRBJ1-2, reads DAGVTQSPTHLIKTRGQQVTLRCSPKSGHDTVSWYQQALGQGPQFIFQYYEEEERQRGNFPDRFSGHQFPNYSSELNVNALLLGDSALYLCASSLDPGGYTFGSGTRLTVV.

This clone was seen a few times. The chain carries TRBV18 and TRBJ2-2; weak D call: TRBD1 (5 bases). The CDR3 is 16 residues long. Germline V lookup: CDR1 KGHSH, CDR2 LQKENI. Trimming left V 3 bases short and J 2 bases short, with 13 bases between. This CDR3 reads CASSPRTLDNTGELFF. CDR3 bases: TGTGCCAGCTCACCCAGGACACTCGATAACACCGGGGAGCTGTTTTTT. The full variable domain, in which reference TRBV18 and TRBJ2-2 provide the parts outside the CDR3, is NAGVMQNPRHLVRRRGQEARLRCSPMKGHSHVYWYRQLPEEGLKFMVYLQKENIIDESGMPKERFSAEFPKEGPSILRIQQVVRGDSAAYFCASSPRTLDNTGELFFGEGSRLTVL.

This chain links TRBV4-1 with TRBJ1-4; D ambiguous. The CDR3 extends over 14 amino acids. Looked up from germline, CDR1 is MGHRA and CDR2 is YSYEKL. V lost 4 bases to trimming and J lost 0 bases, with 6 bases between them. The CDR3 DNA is TGCGCCAGCAGCCTACGTGCAACTAATGAAAAACTGTTTTTT. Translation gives CASSLRATNEKLFF.

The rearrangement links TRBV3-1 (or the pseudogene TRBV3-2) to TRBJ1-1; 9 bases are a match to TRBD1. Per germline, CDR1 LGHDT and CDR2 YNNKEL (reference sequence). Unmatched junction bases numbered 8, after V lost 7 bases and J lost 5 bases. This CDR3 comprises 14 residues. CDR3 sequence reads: CASTLEDRGTEAFF. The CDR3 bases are TGTGCCAGCACCCTAGAAGACAGGGGGACTGAAGCTTTCTTT.

The CDR3 DNA is TGTGCCAGCACCTCGGGCCCTAATTCACCCCTCCACTTT. Its translation: CASTSGPNSPLHF. The chain is built from TRBV28 and TRBJ1-6; no definite D call. The V end lost 7 bases, the J end lost 6 bases, and 10 bases lay between the germline ends. Germline V CDR1 and CDR2: MDHEN, SYDVKM. This CDR3 is 13 amino acids long.

CDR3 DNA: TGTGCCAGCAGCCCCCCCCGTCAGTCCAGCTCTGGAAACACCATATATTTT. This codes for CASSPPRQSSSGNTIYF. J is TRBJ1-3 and V is TRBV9; D remains ambiguous. The germline gives CDR1 SGDLS, CDR2 YYNGEE. Between the trimmed V and J ends, which lost 4 bases and 0 bases, there was a span of 17 bases. The CDR3 is 17 residues long.

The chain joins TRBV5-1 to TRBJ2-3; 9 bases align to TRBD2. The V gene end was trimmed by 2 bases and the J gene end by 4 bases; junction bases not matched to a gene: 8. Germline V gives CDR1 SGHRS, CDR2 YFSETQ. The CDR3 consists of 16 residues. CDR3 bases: TGCGCCAGCAGCTTAATAGCGGGAGAGGTCCCAGATACGCAGTATTTT. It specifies CASSLIAGEVPDTQYF.